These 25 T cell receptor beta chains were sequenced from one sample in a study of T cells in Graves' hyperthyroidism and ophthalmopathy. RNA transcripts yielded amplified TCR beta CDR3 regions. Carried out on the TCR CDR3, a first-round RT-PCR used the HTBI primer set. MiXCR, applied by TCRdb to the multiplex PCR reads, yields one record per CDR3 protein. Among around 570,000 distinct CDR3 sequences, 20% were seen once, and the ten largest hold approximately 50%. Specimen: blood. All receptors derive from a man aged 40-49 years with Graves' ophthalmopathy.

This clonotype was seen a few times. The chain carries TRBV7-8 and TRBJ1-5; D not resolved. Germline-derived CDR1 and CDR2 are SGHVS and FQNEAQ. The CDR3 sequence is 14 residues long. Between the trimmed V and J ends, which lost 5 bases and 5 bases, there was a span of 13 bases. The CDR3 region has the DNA TGTGCCAGCAGCCCCCGGGGTGGGGATCAGCCCCAGCATTTT. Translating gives CASSPRGGDQPQHF. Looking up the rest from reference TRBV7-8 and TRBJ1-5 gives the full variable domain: GAGVSQSPRYKVAKRGQDVALRCDPISGHVSLFWYQQALGQGPEFLTYFQNEAQLDKSGLPSDRFFAERPEGSVSTLKIQRTQQEDSAVYLCASSPRGGDQPQHFGDGTRLSIL.

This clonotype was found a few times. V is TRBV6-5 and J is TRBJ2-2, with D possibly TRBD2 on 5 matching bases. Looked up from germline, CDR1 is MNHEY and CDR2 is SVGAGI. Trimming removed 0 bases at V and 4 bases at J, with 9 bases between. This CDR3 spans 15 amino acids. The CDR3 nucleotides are TGTGCCAGCAGTTACTCCTATACTAGCACCGGGGAGCTGTTTTTT. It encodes CASSYSYTSTGELFF.

CDR3 region: CSVGAGYEQYF. The CDR3 DNA reads as TGCAGCGTTGGTGCGGGCTACGAGCAGTACTTC. The chain couples TRBV29-1 to TRBJ2-7; a weak D match, TRBD2 (5 bases). This CDR3 has 11 amino acids. The ends were cut back, 4 bases at V and 3 bases at J, with 7 bases in the middle. From germline, CDR1 is SQVTM and CDR2 ANQGSEA.

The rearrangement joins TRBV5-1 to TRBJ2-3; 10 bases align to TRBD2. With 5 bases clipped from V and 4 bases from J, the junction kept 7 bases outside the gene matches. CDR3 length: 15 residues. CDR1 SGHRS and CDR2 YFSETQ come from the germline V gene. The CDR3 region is CASRNPSGSSDTQYF. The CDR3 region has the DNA TGCGCCAGCAGAAACCCTAGCGGGAGCTCAGATACGCAGTATTTT.

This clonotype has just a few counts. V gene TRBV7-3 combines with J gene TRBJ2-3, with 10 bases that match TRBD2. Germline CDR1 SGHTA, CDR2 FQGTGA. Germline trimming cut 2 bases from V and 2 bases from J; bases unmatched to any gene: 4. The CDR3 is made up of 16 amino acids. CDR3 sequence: CASSLLAGGYTDTQYF. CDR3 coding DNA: TGTGCCAGCAGCTTATTAGCGGGGGGCTACACAGATACGCAGTATTTT.

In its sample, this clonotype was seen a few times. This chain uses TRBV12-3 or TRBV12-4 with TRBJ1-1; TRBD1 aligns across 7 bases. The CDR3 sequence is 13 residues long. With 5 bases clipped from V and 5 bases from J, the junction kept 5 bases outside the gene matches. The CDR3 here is CASSPTGWTEAFF. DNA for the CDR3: TGTGCCAGCAGTCCGACAGGGTGGACTGAAGCTTTCTTT.

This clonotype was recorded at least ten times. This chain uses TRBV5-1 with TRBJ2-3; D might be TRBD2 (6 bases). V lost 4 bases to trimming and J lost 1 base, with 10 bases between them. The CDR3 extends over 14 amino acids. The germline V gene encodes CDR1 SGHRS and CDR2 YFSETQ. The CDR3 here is CASSPASGTDTQYF. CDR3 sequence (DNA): TGCGCCAGCAGCCCAGCTAGCGGCACAGATACGCAGTATTTT.

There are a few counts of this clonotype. Here the CDR3 DNA reads TGTGCCAGCACCGACTCGGGTCCCACAGATACGCAGTATTTT. Encoded protein: CASTDSGPTDTQYF. The chain employs TRBV7-3 and TRBJ2-3; D is undetermined. CDR3 length: 14 amino acids. The V end lost 7 bases, the J end lost 2 bases, and 13 bases lay between the germline ends. Germline CDR1 reads SGHTA; CDR2 reads FQGTGA.

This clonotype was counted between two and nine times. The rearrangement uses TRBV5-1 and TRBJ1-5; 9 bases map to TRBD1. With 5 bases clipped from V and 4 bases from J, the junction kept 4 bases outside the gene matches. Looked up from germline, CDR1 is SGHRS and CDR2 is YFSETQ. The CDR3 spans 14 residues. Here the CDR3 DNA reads TGCGCCAGCAGATCCGGGACAGGGAATCAGCCCCAGCATTTT. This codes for CASRSGTGNQPQHF. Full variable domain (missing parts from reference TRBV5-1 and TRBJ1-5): KAGVTQTPRYLIKTRGQQVTLSCSPISGHRSVSWYQQTPGQGLQFLFEYFSETQRNKGNFPGRFSGRQFSNSRSEMNVSTLELGDSALYLCASRSGTGNQPQHFGDGTRLSIL.

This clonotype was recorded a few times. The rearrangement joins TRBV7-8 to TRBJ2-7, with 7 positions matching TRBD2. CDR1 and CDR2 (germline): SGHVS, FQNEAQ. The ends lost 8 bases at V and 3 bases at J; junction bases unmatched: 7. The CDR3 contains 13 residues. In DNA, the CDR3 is TGTGCCAGCGGAACCGGGACTAACTACGAGCAGTACTTC. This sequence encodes CASGTGTNYEQYF.

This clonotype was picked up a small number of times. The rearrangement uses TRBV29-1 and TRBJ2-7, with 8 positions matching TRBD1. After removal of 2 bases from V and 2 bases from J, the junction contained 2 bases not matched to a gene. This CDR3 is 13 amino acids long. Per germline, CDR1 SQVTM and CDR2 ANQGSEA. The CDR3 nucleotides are TGCAGCGTTGAAAAACAGGGGGCCTACGAGCAGTACTTC. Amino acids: CSVEKQGAYEQYF.

CDR3 coding DNA: TGCAGTGCTAGGGGAGTAAAGGGTTACACCGGGGAGCTGTTTTTT. Its protein product is CSARGVKGYTGELFF. V usage is TRBV20-1 and J usage is TRBJ2-2, with D possibly being TRBD2 (5 bases). The CDR3 totals 15 residues. CDR1 DFQATT and CDR2 SNEGSKA come from the germline V gene (reference sequence). V dropped 3 bases and J dropped 3 bases, with 14 bases sitting between them.

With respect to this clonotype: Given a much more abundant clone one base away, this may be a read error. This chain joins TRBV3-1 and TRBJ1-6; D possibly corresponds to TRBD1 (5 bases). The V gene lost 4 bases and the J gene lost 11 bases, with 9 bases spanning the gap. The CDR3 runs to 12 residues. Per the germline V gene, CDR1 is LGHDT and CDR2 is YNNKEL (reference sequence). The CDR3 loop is CASSPEGPPLHF. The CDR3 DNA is TGTGCCAGCAGCCCAGAGGGACCACCCCTCCACTTT.

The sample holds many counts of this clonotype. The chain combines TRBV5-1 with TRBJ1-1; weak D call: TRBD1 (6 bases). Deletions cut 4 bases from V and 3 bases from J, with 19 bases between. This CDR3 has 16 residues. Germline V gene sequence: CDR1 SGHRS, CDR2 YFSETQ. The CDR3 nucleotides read TGCGCCAGCAGCACTGGACAGTTGACGTACTACACTGAAGCTTTCTTT. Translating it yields CASSTGQLTYYTEAFF. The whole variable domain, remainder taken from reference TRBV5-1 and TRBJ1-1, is KAGVTQTPRYLIKTRGQQVTLSCSPISGHRSVSWYQQTPGQGLQFLFEYFSETQRNKGNFPGRFSGRQFSNSRSEMNVSTLELGDSALYLCASSTGQLTYYTEAFFGQGTRLTVV.

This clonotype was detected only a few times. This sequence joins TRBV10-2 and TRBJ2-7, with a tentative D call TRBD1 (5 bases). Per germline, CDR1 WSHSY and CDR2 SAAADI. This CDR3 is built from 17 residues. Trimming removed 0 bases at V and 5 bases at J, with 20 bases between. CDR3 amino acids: CASSESLWGQGRDEQYF. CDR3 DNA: TGCGCCAGCAGTGAGTCGTTGTGGGGCCAGGGTAGGGACGAGCAGTACTTC.

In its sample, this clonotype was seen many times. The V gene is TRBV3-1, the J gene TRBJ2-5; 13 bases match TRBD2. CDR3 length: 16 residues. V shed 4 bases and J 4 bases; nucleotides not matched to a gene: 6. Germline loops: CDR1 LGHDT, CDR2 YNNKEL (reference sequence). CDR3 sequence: CASSRWTSGSLETQYF. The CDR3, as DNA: TGTGCCAGCAGCCGATGGACTAGCGGGAGCTTAGAGACCCAGTACTTC.

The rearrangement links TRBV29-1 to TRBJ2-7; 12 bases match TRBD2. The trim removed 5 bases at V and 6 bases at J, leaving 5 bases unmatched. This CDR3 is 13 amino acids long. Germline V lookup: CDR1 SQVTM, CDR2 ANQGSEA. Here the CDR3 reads CSVRTSGAGEQYF. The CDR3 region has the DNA TGCAGCGTTCGGACTAGCGGGGCCGGCGAGCAGTACTTC.

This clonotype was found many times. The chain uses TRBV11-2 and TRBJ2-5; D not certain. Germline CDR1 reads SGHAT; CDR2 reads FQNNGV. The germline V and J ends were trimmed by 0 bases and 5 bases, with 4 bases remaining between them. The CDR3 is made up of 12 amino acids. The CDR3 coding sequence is TGTGCCAGCAGCTTAGAGGTGGAGACCCAGTACTTC. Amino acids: CASSLEVETQYF.

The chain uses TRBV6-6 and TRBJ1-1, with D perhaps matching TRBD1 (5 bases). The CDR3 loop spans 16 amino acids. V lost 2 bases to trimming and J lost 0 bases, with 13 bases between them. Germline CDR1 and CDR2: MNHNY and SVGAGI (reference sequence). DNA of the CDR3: TGTGCCAGCAGTTACCGCCGGGGCCCTATGAACACTGAAGCTTTCTTT. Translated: CASSYRRGPMNTEAFF.

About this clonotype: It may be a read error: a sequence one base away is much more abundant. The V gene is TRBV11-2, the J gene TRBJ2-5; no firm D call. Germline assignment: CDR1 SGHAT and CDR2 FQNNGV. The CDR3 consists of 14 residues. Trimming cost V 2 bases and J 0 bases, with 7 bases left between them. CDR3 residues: CASSLNSHQETQYF. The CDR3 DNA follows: TGTGCCAGCAGCTTAAATTCGCACCAAGAGACCCAGTACTTC.

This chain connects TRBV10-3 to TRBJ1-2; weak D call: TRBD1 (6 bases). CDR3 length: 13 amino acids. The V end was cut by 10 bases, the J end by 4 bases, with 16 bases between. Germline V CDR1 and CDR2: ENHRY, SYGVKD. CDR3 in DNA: TGTGCCACCATGTCGGGGGCGGGCTATGGCTACACCTTC. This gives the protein CATMSGAGYGYTF.

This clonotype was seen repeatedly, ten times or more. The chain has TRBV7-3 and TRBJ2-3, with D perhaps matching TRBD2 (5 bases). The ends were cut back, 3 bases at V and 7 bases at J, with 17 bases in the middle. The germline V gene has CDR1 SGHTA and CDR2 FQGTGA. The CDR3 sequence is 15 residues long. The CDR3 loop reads CASSFKREGAHTQYF. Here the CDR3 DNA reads TGTGCCAGCAGCTTTAAGAGGGAAGGCGCGCATACGCAGTATTTT.

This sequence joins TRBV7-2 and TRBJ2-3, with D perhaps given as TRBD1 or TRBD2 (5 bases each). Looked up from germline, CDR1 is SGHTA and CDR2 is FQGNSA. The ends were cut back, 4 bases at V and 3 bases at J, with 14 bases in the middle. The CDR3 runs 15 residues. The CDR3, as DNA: TGTGCCAGCAGCTCCACCGGGGCTGGGACAGATACGCAGTATTTT. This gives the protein CASSSTGAGTDTQYF.

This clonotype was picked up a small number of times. Here the CDR3 reads CATSRVGGLAGPNEQFF. CDR3 nucleotide sequence: TGTGCCACCAGCAGAGTGGGTGGGCTAGCGGGACCCAATGAGCAGTTCTTC. The chain employs TRBV15 and TRBJ2-1, with 9 bases lining up with TRBD2. The germline V gene encodes CDR1 LNHNV and CDR2 YYDKDF (reference sequence). The CDR3 consists of 17 residues. Trimming removed 1 base from V and 6 bases from J; junction bases left unmatched: 10.

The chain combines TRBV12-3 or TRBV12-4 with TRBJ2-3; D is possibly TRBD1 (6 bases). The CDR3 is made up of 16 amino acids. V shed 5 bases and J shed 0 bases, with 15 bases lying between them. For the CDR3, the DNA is TGTGCCAGCAGTCCCTACAGGGTGGGCAGCACAGATACGCAGTATTTT. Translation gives CASSPYRVGSTDTQYF.